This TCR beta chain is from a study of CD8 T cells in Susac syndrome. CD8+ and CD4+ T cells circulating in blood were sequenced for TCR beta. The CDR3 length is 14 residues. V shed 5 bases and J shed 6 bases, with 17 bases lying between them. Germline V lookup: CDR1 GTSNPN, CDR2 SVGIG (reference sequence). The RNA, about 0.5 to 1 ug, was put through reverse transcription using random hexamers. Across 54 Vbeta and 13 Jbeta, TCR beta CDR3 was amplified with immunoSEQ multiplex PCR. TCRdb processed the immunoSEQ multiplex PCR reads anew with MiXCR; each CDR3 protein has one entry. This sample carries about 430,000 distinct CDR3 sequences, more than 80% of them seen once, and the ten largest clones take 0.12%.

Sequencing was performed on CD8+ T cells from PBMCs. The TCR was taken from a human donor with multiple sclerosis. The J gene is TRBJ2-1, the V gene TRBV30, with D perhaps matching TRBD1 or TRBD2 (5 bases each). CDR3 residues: CAWVSGTARNEQFF. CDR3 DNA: TGTGCCTGGGTCTCCGGGACGGCGCGCAATGAGCAGTTCTTC.